This TCR beta chain was sequenced in a study of shared clonotypes between healthy human individuals. Overall study results and limits: Among the subsets, naive ones generally showed larger estimated richness than memory ones. Across a handful of donors, naive CD4 shared roughly 5%, naive CD8 under 4%, memory CD4 2% to 2.5%, memory CD8 0.4% to 0.5%.

This clone was observed a handful of times. The antigen is undetermined. Using immunoSEQ multiplex PCR, the repertoire was profiled, and TCRdb retains in-frame clones only, with some absent. The profile shows about 660,000 clones, 74% of them singletons. The germline V gene encodes CDR1 GTSNPN and CDR2 SVGIG (reference sequence). The CDR3 sequence is 11 residues long. V was pared by 1 base and J by 6 bases, with 3 bases between. Into CD45RA+ naive and CD45RA-negative memory subsets, the CD4+ cells were split. Sequenced sample: memory CD4+ T cells sorted from blood. This sample's subset: CD45RA-negative fraction. V usage is TRBV30 and J usage is TRBJ2-2; unclear D gene. This TCR derives from a woman aged 25 to 39 in good health. CDR3 coding DNA: TGTGCCTGGAGTGAATCCGGGGAGCTGTTTTTT. The encoded protein is CAWSESGELFF.